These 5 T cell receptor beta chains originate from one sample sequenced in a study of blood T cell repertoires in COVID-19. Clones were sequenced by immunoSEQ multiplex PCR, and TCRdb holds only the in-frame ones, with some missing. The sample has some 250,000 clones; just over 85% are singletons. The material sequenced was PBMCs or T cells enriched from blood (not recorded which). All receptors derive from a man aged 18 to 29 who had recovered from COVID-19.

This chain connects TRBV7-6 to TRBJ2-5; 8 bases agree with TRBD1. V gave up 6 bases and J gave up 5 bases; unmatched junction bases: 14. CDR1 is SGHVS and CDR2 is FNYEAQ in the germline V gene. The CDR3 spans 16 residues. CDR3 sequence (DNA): TGTGCCAGCAGACCAAGACCAGGACAGGGCCGGGAGACCCAGTACTTC. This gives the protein CASRPRPGQGRETQYF. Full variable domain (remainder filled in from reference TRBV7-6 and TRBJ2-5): GAGVSQSPRYKVTKRGQDVALRCDPISGHVSLYWYRQALGQGPEFLTYFNYEAQQDKSGLPNDRFSAERPEGSISTLTIQRTEQRDSAMYRCASRPRPGQGRETQYFGPGTRLLVL.

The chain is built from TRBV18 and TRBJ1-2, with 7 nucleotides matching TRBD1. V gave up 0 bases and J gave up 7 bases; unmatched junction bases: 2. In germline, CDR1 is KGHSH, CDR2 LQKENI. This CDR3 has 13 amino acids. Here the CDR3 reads CASSPPTGLGYTF. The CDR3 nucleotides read TGTGCCAGCTCACCACCGACAGGGCTTGGCTACACCTTC.

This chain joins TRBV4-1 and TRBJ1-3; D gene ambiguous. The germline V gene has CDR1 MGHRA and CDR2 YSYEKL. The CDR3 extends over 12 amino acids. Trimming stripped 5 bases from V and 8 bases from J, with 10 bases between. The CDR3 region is CASSWATDTIYF. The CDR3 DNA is TGCGCCAGCAGCTGGGCGACGGACACCATATATTTT.

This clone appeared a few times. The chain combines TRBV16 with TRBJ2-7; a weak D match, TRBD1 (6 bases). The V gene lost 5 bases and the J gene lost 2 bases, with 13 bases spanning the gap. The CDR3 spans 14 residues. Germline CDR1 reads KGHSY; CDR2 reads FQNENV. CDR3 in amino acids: CASSYDRQAYEQYF. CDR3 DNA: TGTGCCAGCAGCTACGACAGGCAGGCCTACGAGCAGTACTTC.

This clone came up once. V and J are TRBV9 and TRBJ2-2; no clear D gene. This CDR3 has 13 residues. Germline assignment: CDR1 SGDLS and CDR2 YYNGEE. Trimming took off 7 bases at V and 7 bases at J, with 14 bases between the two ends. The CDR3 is CASALNLGGELFF. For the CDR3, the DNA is TGTGCCAGCGCACTAAACTTGGGCGGGGAGCTGTTTTTT. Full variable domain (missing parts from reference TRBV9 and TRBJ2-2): DSGVTQTPKHLITATGQRVTLRCSPRSGDLSVYWYQQSLDQGLQFLIQYYNGEERAKGNILERFSAQQFPDLHSELNLSSLELGDSALYFCASALNLGGELFFGEGSRLTVL.